A single TCR beta chain is shown here with its context. An end of the junction does not agree with germline; a read error may underlie this. This sample was taken from a study of tumor-infiltrating lymphocytes in primary liver carcinoma. About the study: The patient group consisted of men and women aged 30 to 69 years. Lesions, classed as T1-T3 N0M0, spanned roughly 4.2 to 11 cm across.

Co-extraction of both nucleic acids (RNA and DNA) used about 19-33 mg of unsorted bulk tissue. No treatment had been given to the patients, who were chronically infected with HBV. Production of TCR beta cDNA used approximately 0.45 ug total RNA together with a constant-region primer. Generation of the TCR beta libraries relied on three nested multiplex PCR rounds using slightly modified ARM-PCR. TCRdb reanalysed the multiplex PCR reads using MiXCR and keeps one entry per CDR3 protein. Found here are some 130,000 distinct CDR3 sequences, approximately 68% of them singletons; the top ten hold roughly 7.3%. The source of this sequence is a woman aged 55-75 years with primary liver carcinoma and hepatitis B virus infection. The sequencing sample was made of tumor-adjacent normal liver tissue.

Here the CDR3 DNA reads TGTGCCAGCAGTTTACCGCGGGGGACTGGGGACTCAGATACGCGGTATTTT. As protein: CASSLPRGTGDSDTRYF. This sequence joins TRBV28 and TRBJ2-3, with TRBD2 matching over 7 bases. Germline loops: CDR1 MDHEN, CDR2 SYDVKM. This CDR3 contains 17 residues.